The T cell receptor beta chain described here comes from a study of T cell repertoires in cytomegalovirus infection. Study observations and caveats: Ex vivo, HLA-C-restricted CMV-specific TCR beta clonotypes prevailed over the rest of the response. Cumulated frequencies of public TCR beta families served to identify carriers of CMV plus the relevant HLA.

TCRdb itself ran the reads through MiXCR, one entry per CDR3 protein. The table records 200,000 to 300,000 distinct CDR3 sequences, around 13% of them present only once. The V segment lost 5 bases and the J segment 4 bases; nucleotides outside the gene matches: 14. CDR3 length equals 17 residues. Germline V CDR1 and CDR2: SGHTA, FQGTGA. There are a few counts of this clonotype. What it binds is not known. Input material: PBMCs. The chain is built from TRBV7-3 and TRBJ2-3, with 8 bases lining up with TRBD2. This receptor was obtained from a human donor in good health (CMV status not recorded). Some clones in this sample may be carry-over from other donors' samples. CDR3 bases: TGTGCCAGCAGCCCCACTGGGGCCGGGGGGGCAGCAGATACGCAGTATTTT. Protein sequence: CASSPTGAGGAADTQYF. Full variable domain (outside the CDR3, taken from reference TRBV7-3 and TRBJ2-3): GAGVSQTPSNKVTEKGKYVELRCDPISGHTALYWYRQSLGQGPEFLIYFQGTGAADDSGLPNDRFFAVRPEGSVSTLKIQRTERGDSAVYLCASSPTGAGGAADTQYFGPGTRLTVL.